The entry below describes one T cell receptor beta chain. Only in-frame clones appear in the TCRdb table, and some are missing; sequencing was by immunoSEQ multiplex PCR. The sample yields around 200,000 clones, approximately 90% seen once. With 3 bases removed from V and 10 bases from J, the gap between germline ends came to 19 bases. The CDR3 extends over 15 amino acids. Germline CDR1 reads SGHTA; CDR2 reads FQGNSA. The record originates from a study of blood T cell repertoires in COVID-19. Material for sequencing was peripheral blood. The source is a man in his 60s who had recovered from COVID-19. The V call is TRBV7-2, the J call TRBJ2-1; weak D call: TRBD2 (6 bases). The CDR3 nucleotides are TGTGCCAGCAGCTTCGGGGGAGTGGGGAAAGGGGAGCAGTTCTTC. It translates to CASSFGGVGKGEQFF.